This TCR beta chain was captured by sequencing in a study of T cell repertoires in cytomegalovirus infection. Study summary: Based on public TCR beta signatures, there were indications of CMV infection and of a matching HLA type.

TCRdb used MiXCR to reprocess the reads, holding one entry per CDR3 protein. The table records around 280,000 distinct CDR3 sequences, roughly 13% of them present only once. The ends were cut back, 1 base at V and 7 bases at J, with 16 bases in the middle. This CDR3 comprises 15 residues. From germline, CDR1 is SEHNR and CDR2 FQNEAQ (reference sequence). At least ten counts were recorded for this clonotype. The TCR originated in a human donor in good health (CMV status not recorded). Some clones in this sample may be carry-over from other donors' samples. The specimen was PBMCs. J is TRBJ2-5 and V is TRBV7-9, with D possibly being TRBD1 (6 bases). As DNA, the CDR3 is TGTGCCAGCAGCTTAGAGGGACACGATTTTATGACCCAGTACTTC. Protein sequence: CASSLEGHDFMTQYF.